The clone carrying this T cell receptor beta chain was counted at least ten times. What it recognizes is unknown. TCRdb itself ran the RT-PCR reads through MiXCR, one entry per CDR3 protein. The sample records 500,000 to 750,000 distinct CDR3 sequences, 13% to 15% being singletons. These data originate in a study of response to subunit inactivated influenza vaccine. General study points: Each seasonal flu vaccination may recruit only limited new T cells, authors suggested.

CDR3 length: 15 amino acids. The germline gives CDR1 LGHNA, CDR2 YSLEER. Trimming left V 0 bases short and J 6 bases short, with 11 bases between. The receptor was isolated from a man in his forties or fifties who received an inactivated influenza vaccine. This rearrangement joins TRBV4-3 to TRBJ1-4; tentative D call: TRBD1 (5 bases). The sequenced sample was PBMCs from blood, obtained roughly 12 days after vaccination. CDR3 DNA sequence: TGCGCCAGCAGCCAAGACCCAGGGCGGGATGAAAAACTGTTTTTT. Translation gives CASSQDPGRDEKLFF.